These T cell receptor beta chains were read from a single sample in a study of T cell responses to AZD1222 COVID-19 vaccine. TCRdb's copy holds only in-frame clones and misses some; the assay was immunoSEQ multiplex PCR. The sample has 120,000 to 150,000 clones; roughly nine tenths are singletons. Sequencing was performed on peripheral blood, taken 28 days after the second AZD1222 dose. The receptors originated from an adult who received the AZD1222 COVID-19 vaccine. Both conserved end residues are part of each CDR3. A D gene is named only where the DNA matches it firmly. Rows may omit the clone size; those that give it use once, few, many or a size class.

>TRBJ2-2|-|TRBV27|-
CASSPRAADYTGELFF
TGTGCCAGCAGTCCACGGGCAGCTGATTACACCGGGGAGCTGTTTTTT
>TRBJ2-5|-|TRBV7-2|-
CASSPHSGGYQETQYF
TGTGCCAGCAGCCCACATAGCGGAGGGTACCAAGAGACCCAGTACTTC
>TRBJ1-2|-|TRBV5-4|once
CASSFGDGYTF
TGTGCCAGCAGCTTCGGGGATGGCTACACCTTC
>TRBJ1-1|-|TRBV2|-
CASSDTGRTEAFF
TGTGCCAGCAGTGATACCGGGAGGACTGAAGCTTTCTTT
>TRBJ2-6|TRBD1|TRBV28|-
CASSTTGTGLAGANVLTF
TGTGCCAGCAGCACGACCGGGACAGGGCTCGCTGGGGCCAACGTCCTGACTTTC
>TRBJ1-4|-|TRBV7-2|-
CASSQDRNEKLFF
TGTGCCAGCAGCCAGGACAGAAATGAAAAACTGTTTTTT
>TRBJ2-7|TRBD1|TRBV11-2|-
CASSSRTGTSYEQYF
TGTGCCAGCAGCTCCCGGACAGGGACAAGCTACGAGCAGTACTTC
>TRBJ2-7|-|TRBV21-1|-
CASSKASRVSPTYEQYF
TGTGCCAGCAGCAAAGCATCCCGGGTCTCCCCGACCTACGAGCAGTACTTC
>TRBJ2-1|TRBD2|TRBV19|-
CASSIPPGRLAGAGNEQFF
TGTGCCAGTAGTATCCCTCCCGGGAGGCTAGCGGGAGCGGGCAATGAGCAGTTCTTC
>TRBJ1-2|-|TRBV28|-
CASSLQRYGYTF
TGTGCCAGCAGTTTACAGAGGTATGGCTACACCTTC
>TRBJ2-7|TRBD2|TRBV27|-
CASSSGTSGNNVGEQYF
TGTGCCAGCAGTTCCGGGACTAGCGGGAATAACGTCGGCGAGCAGTACTTC
>TRBJ1-2|-|TRBV9|-
CASSVSGVSGYTF
TGTGCCAGCAGCGTGTCAGGAGTATCCGGCTACACCTTC
>TRBJ1-1|-|TRBV27|once
CASSHWNTEAFF
TGTGCCAGCAGTCACTGGAACACTGAAGCTTTCTTT
>TRBJ1-3|TRBD1|TRBV19|-
CASSVTGQFINTIYF
TGTGCCAGTAGTGTCACGGGACAGTTTATAAACACCATATATTTT
>TRBJ2-5|-|TRBV7-8|once
CASSLGGRETQYF
TGTGCCAGCAGCTTGGGGGGCCGAGAGACCCAGTACTTC
>TRBJ1-2|-|TRBV10-1|-
CASRRGDSHYGYTF
TGCGCCAGCAGGAGGGGGGACTCTCACTATGGCTACACCTTC
>TRBJ1-6|TRBD1|TRBV7-6|-
CASSRDRGNSPLHF
TGTGCCAGCAGCCGGGACAGGGGTAATTCACCCCTCCACTTT
>TRBJ2-5|TRBD2|TRBV5-6|once
CASSLGREVWETQYF
TGTGCCAGCAGCTTGGGACGGGAGGTGTGGGAGACCCAGTACTTC
>TRBJ1-1|-|TRBV11-3|-
CASSLDIGGEAFF
TGTGCCAGCAGCTTAGATATCGGAGGGGAAGCTTTCTTT
>TRBJ2-7|-|TRBV28|-
CASSSGVRYEQYF
TGTGCCAGCAGTTCCGGGGTTAGGTACGAGCAGTACTTC
>TRBJ1-5|-|TRBV19|-
CASTRTTNQPQHF
TGTGCCAGTACGCGGACGACGAATCAGCCCCAGCATTTT
>TRBJ2-7|-|TRBV4-3|-
CASSQDLPAYEQYF
TGCGCCAGCAGCCAAGATCTGCCCGCGTACGAGCAGTACTTC
>TRBJ2-2|TRBD2|TRBV18|-
CASSRRLAGGTDTGELFF
TGTGCCAGCTCGCGGAGACTAGCGGGAGGGACGGACACCGGGGAGCTGTTTTTT
>TRBJ2-4|-|TRBV25-1|-
CASSECAQRKVAKNIQYF
TGTGCCAGCAGTGAATGTGCACAAAGGAAAGTGGCCAAAAACATTCAGTACTTC
>TRBJ1-2|-|TRBV5-6|once
CASSLMGQGANYGYTF
TGTGCCAGCAGCTTGATGGGGCAGGGAGCTAACTATGGCTACACCTTC
>TRBJ1-2|-|TRBV3-1/TRBV3-2|-
CASSQERGLGVRRYTF
TGTGCCAGCAGCCAAGAACGTGGGTTGGGGGTTCGACGCTACACCTTC
>TRBJ2-3|TRBD2|TRBV6-1|-
CASSEGGSGADTQYF
TGTGCCAGCAGTGAAGGCGGGAGCGGAGCAGATACGCAGTATTTT
>TRBJ1-2|-|TRBV2|-
CASSEQPNYGYTF
TGTGCCAGCAGTGAACAGCCGAACTATGGCTACACCTTC
>TRBJ2-1|-|TRBV7-2|-
CASSLLGTGKPRDEQFF
TGTGCCAGCAGCTTATTAGGTACAGGCAAACCAAGGGATGAGCAGTTCTTC
>TRBJ1-2|-|TRBV3-1/TRBV3-2|-
CASRPARRAGHGYTF
TGTGCCAGCAGGCCGGCGAGGAGGGCGGGCCATGGCTACACCTTC
>TRBJ1-2|-|TRBV2|-
CASVEAGRDYGYTF
TGTGCCAGCGTCGAAGCAGGCAGAGACTATGGCTACACCTTC
>TRBJ2-2|TRBD2|TRBV7-9|-
CASTFEREAATGELFF
TGTGCCAGCACCTTTGAGCGGGAGGCAGCCACCGGGGAGCTGTTTTTT
>TRBJ2-6|-|TRBV5-4|-
CASSAGQSGANVLTF
TGTGCCAGCAGCGCGGGACAGTCTGGGGCCAACGTCCTGACTTTC
>TRBJ1-1|-|TRBV18|-
CASSPNSRTGRGNTEAFF
TGTGCCAGCTCACCCAACTCCAGGACGGGCCGGGGGAACACTGAAGCTTTCTTT
>TRBJ1-6|TRBD1|TRBV6-5|-
CASSSDRGLNSPLHF
TGTGCCAGCAGTTCCGACAGGGGGCTTAATTCACCCCTCCACTTT
>TRBJ2-3|TRBD2|TRBV7-2|-
CASAKGWRGASTDTQYF
TGTGCCAGCGCGAAGGGGTGGCGGGGGGCTAGCACAGATACGCAGTATTTT
>TRBJ2-3|TRBD2|TRBV7-9|-
CASSLERGSGADTQYF
TGTGCCAGCAGCTTAGAGCGCGGGAGTGGGGCAGATACGCAGTATTTT
>TRBJ2-1|TRBD2|TRBV10-1|-
CASGGSGLADNEQFF
TGCGCCAGCGGGGGCTCCGGACTAGCGGACAATGAGCAGTTCTTC
>TRBJ2-1|TRBD2|TRBV7-2|-
CASSVTSGGGEQFF
TGTGCCAGCAGCGTAACTAGCGGGGGTGGTGAGCAGTTCTTC
>TRBJ2-7|TRBD2|TRBV4-2|-
CASSQEAGSLAGEYEQYF
TGTGCCAGCAGCCAAGAGGCCGGGAGTCTAGCGGGAGAGTACGAGCAGTACTTC
>TRBJ2-7|TRBD1|TRBV7-6|-
CASSFYPGTGGPSYEQYF
TGTGCCAGCAGCTTTTACCCGGGGACAGGGGGTCCCTCCTACGAGCAGTACTTC
>TRBJ1-4|-|TRBV19|-
CASRRGTREEKLFF
TGTGCCAGTAGGCGGGGGACAAGGGAGGAAAAACTGTTTTTT
>TRBJ1-1|-|TRBV7-8|once
CASSQSRESEAFF
TGTGCCAGCAGCCAGAGCAGGGAGTCTGAAGCTTTCTTT
>TRBJ2-1|-|TRBV25-1|-
CASQAYTNNEQFF
TGTGCCAGCCAGGCGTATACTAACAATGAGCAGTTCTTC
>TRBJ1-6|TRBD1|TRBV7-2|-
CASSLVARQGSRNSPLHF
TGTGCCAGCAGCTTAGTCGCCCGACAGGGATCACGCAATTCACCCCTCCACTTT
>TRBJ2-7|-|TRBV20-1|-
CSASLSPAKGYEQYF
TGCAGTGCTAGTCTGAGTCCGGCGAAAGGGTACGAGCAGTACTTC
>TRBJ1-2|-|TRBV30|-
CAWSARPEVYGYTF
TGTGCCTGGAGTGCCCGCCCCGAGGTCTATGGCTACACCTTC
>TRBJ2-5|-|TRBV5-1|-
CASSFQQETQYF
TGCGCCAGCAGCTTCCAGCAAGAGACCCAGTACTTC
>TRBJ2-7|TRBD2|TRBV27|-
CASSISGRAGEQYF
TGTGCCAGCAGCATTAGCGGGAGGGCAGGTGAGCAGTACTTC
>TRBJ2-3|TRBD2|TRBV29-1|once
CSVFSASGSTDTQYF
TGCAGCGTTTTTTCGGCTAGCGGTAGCACAGATACGCAGTATTTT
>TRBJ2-5|TRBD2|TRBV5-1|-
CASSLAATSGGMAQYF
TGCGCCAGCAGCTTGGCCGCGACTAGCGGGGGGATGGCCCAGTACTTC
>TRBJ2-3|-|TRBV30|-
CAWSIADTQYF
TGTGCCTGGAGTATAGCAGATACGCAGTATTTT
>TRBJ1-2|-|TRBV5-4|-
CASSTDTYGYTF
TGTGCCAGCAGCACGGACACCTATGGCTACACCTTC
>TRBJ1-5|TRBD1|TRBV30|-
CAWTQTRGQFLQPQHF
TGTGCCTGGACCCAGACGCGGGGACAGTTTTTGCAGCCCCAGCATTTT
>TRBJ2-5|-|TRBV18|-
CASSPVSPEWETQYF
TGTGCCAGCTCACCAGTATCCCCTGAGTGGGAGACCCAGTACTTC